This T cell receptor (beta chain) was obtained from a study of neurological immune-mediated disorders. Findings and caveats of the study: None of the CDR3 amino acid sequences of expanded clones were shared across subjects, and this suggested private repertoires in all groups. Multiple sclerosis was found to have the least TCR clonal expansion, below healthy controls, and HTLV-1-associated myelopathy the most.

Trimming stripped 6 bases from V and 1 base from J, with 8 bases between. This CDR3 is 13 amino acids long. The germline gives CDR1 KGHDR, CDR2 SFDVKD. Ten or more counts support this clonotype. What it binds is not known. Template-switch 5'RACE cDNA synthesis added a 10-nucleotide unique molecular identifier. TCRdb re-analysed the 5' RACE reads in MiXCR, keeping a single row per CDR3 protein. The data contain around 70,000 distinct CDR3 sequences, around 5% of them seen just once; the ten biggest clones take up about 8%. Sequencing used PBMCs. The receptor was derived from a man between 18 and 35 years old with multiple sclerosis. The gene calls are TRBV24-1 and TRBJ1-2; D is unresolved. The CDR3 DNA is TGTGCCACCAGTAGAGGATTTAACTATGGCTACACCTTC. This gives the protein CATSRGFNYGYTF.